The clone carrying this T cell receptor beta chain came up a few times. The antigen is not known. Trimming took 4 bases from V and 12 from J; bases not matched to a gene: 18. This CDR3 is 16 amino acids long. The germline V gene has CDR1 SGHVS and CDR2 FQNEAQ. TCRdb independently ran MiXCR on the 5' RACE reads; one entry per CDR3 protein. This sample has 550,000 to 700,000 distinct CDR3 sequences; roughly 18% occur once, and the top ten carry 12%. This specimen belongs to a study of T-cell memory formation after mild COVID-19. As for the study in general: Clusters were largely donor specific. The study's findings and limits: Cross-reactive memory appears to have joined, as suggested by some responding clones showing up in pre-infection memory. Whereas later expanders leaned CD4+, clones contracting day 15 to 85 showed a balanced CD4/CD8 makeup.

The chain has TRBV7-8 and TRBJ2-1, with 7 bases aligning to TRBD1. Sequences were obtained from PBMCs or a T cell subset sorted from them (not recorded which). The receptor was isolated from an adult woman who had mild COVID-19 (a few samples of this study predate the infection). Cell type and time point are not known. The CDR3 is CASSSRQGVYQWWQFF. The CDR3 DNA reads TGTGCCAGCAGCTCCCGACAGGGCGTTTACCAATGGTGGCAGTTCTTC.